The subject of this entry is one TCR beta chain. Because the CDR3's place on the DNA is in doubt, the DNA is left out and the CDR3 is given as listed by TCRdb. The data belong to a study of low-dose radiotherapy and immunotherapy resistance in tumors. Study-level background: The study administered intravenous cyclophosphamide at 200 mg/m2 every two weeks, one day ahead of radiation and immunotherapy.

The CDR3 is 15 residues long, ends included. This sample's time point: after trial treatment. Documented treatment: LDRT plus nivolumab, ipilimumab, low-dose cyclophosphamide and aspirin (RACIN trial). Alpha- and beta-chain coverage of first-strand cDNA came from TRAV- and TRBV-specific primers. TCRs underwent roughly 19 PCR cycles of amplification with a constant-region primer and V-primer adapter. A single record per CDR3 protein comes from TCRdb applying MiXCR to the reads. The sample holds approximately 100,000 distinct CDR3 sequences, under 25% seen once. This specimen was PBMCs, taken after low-dose radiotherapy plus immunotherapy. This TCR came from a male donor with prostate cancer. The V gene is TRBV12-3 or TRBV12-4, the J gene TRBJ2-2. The CDR3 spells CASSLGLNTGELFFF.